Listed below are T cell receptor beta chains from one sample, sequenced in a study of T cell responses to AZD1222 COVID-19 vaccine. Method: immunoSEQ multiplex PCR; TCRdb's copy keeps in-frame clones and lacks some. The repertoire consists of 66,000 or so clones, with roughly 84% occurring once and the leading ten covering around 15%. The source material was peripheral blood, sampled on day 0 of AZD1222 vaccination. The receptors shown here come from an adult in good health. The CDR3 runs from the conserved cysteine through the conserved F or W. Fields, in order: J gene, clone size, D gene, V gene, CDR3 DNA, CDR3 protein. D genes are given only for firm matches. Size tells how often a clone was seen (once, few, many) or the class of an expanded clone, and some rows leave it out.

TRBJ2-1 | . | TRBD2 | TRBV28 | TGTGCCAGCAGCCAATTGCGGGAGGGGGTCAATGAGCAGTTCTTC | CASSQLREGVNEQFF
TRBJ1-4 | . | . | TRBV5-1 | TGCGCCAGCAGCTTCAGGGGCGCCTCTGAAAAACTGTTTTTT | CASSFRGASEKLFF
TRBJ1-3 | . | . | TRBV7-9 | TGTGCCAGCAGCTTAGGCGAAATCTCTGGAAACACCATATATTTT | CASSLGEISGNTIYF
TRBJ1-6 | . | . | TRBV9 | TGTGCCAGCAGCGAGGTCGGGTCACCCCTCCACTTT | CASSEVGSPLHF
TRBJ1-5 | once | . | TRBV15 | TGTGCCACCTCCAGGGGCGTCGATCAGCCCCAGCATTTT | CATSRGVDQPQHF
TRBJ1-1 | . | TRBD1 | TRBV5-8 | TGTGCCAGCAGCTTGTATGGGGACAGGGGATCTTTCTTT | CASSLYGDRGSFF
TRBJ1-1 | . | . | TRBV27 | TGTGCCAGCAGTTTATTCGGGGGCACGACTGAAGCTTTCTTT | CASSLFGGTTEAFF
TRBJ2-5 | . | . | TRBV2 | TGTGCCAGCAGTGTGTTGTCCACAGGGTACGAGACCCAGTACTTC | CASSVLSTGYETQYF
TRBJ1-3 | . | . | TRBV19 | TGTGCCAGTAGTTGGCGTAGCTCTGGAAACACCATATATTTT | CASSWRSSGNTIYF
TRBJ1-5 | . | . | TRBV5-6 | TGTGCCAGCAGCTTGAGGTTTGCAGGGAATCAGCCCCAGCATTTT | CASSLRFAGNQPQHF
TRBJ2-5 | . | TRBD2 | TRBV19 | TGTGCCAGTAGCCTCCCGGGACTAGCGGGAGGTGGGGGAGAGACCCAGTACTTC | CASSLPGLAGGGGETQYF
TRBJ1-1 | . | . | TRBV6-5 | TGTGCCAGCAGCCGGACAGTCATGAACACTGAAGCTTTCTTT | CASSRTVMNTEAFF
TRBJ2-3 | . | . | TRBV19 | TGTGCCAGTAGTATAAGCGGAACCCACACAGATACGCAGTATTTT | CASSISGTHTDTQYF
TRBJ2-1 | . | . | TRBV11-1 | TGTGCCAGCAGCTACCAGACCCGGGGCGGGGCCAATGAGCAGTTCTTC | CASSYQTRGGANEQFF
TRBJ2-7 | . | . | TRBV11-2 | TGTGCCAGCAGCTCCTCTTCAGAGGTTTCTTTACGGGGGCAGTACTTC | CASSSSSEVSLRGQYF
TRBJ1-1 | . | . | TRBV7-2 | TGTGCCAGCAGCTTAGGTTGGTTGGCTGAAGCTTTCTTT | CASSLGWLAEAFF
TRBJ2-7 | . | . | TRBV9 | TGTGCCAGCGCCGAGGGGGGAAACGAGCAGTACTTC | CASAEGGNEQYF
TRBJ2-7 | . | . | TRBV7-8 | TGTGCCAGCAGCCCGGGACCGAGACCCTACGAGCAGTACTTC | CASSPGPRPYEQYF
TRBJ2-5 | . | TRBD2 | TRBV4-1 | TGCGCCAGCAGCCCCGAGGGCGAGCGGGGGAGAGAGACCCAGTACTTC | CASSPEGERGRETQYF
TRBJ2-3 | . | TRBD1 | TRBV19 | TGTGCCAGCCAGACAGGGGGCGAGACAGATACGCAGTATTTT | CASQTGGETDTQYF
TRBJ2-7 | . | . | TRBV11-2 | TGTGCCAGCAGCTTAGATCATTGGGATCCTCTGGACTACGAGCAGTACTTC | CASSLDHWDPLDYEQYF
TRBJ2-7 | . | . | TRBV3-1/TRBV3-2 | TGTGCCAGCAGCCAAGCGCTAGCGAGCTACGAGCAGTACTTC | CASSQALASYEQYF
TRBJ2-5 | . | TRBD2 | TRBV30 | TGTGCCTGGAGTGTGATGAGCGGGGTTTTTCAAGAGACCCAGTACTTC | CAWSVMSGVFQETQYF
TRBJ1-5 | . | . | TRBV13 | TGTGCCAGCAGCTTAGACAATCAGCCCCAGCATTTT | CASSLDNQPQHF